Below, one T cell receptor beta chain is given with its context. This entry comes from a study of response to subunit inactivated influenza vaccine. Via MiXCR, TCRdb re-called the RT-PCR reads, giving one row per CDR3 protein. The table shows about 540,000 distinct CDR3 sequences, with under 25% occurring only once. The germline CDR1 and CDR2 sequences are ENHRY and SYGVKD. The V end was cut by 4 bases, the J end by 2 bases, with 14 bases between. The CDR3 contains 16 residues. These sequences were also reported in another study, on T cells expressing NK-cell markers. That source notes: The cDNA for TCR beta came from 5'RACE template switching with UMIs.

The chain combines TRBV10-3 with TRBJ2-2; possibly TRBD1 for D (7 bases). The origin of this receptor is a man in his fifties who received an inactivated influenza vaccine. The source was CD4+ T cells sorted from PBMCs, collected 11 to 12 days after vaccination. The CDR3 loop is CAISGGGTVNTGELFF. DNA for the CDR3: TGTGCCATCAGTGGAGGGGGGACAGTCAACACCGGGGAGCTGTTTTTT.